What follows are 32 T cell receptor beta chains derived from one specimen sequenced in a study of T cell changes during pregnancy in multiple sclerosis. Sequenced by immunoSEQ multiplex PCR; TCRdb stores in-frame clones only, minus some. Of roughly 40,000 clones in the sample, around 93% were seen once. The sample consisted of CD4+ T cells from peripheral blood mononuclear cells, taken after pregnancy. All receptors come from a female donor with multiple sclerosis, enrolled in a pregnancy study.

The chain has TRBV6-1 and TRBJ2-1; tentative D call: TRBD2 (6 bases). Germline CDR1 reads MNHNS; CDR2 reads SASEGT. Trimming took 1 base from V and 1 from J, leaving 8 bases between them. The CDR3 covers 15 residues. The CDR3 DNA sequence: TGTGCCAGCAGTGAAGTTGGGGGGTCCTACAATGAGCAGTTCTTC. It is translated as CASSEVGGSYNEQFF.

The chain recombines TRBV5-4 with TRBJ1-3; 7 nucleotides match TRBD1. V lost 4 bases, J lost 4 bases, and 11 bases stayed unmatched. Germline CDR1 and CDR2: SGHNT and YYREEE (reference sequence). This CDR3 has 16 residues. CDR3 in amino acids: CASSPGDRAVGNTIYF. CDR3 in DNA: TGTGCCAGCAGCCCCGGCGACAGGGCGGTAGGAAACACCATATATTTT.

The chain recombines TRBV5-4 with TRBJ1-2, with TRBD1 matching over 8 bases. J was trimmed by 5 bases and V by 3 bases; bases with no gene match: 9. Germline CDR1 is SGHNT and CDR2 is YYREEE (reference sequence). The CDR3 has 15 residues. Here the CDR3 DNA reads TGTGCCAGCAGCTCCACCGGGACAGGCCTATATGGCTACACCTTC. Its translation: CASSSTGTGLYGYTF.

The chain carries TRBV5-1 and TRBJ2-3, with 7 bases identical to TRBD1. Trimming cost V 0 bases and J 7 bases; bases outside gene matches: 5. The CDR3 extends over 14 amino acids. Germline V gene data show CDR1 as SGHRS and CDR2 as YFSETQ. In DNA, the CDR3 is TGCGCCAGCAGCTTGGACAGGGGCTCCAATACGCAGTATTTT. This encodes CASSLDRGSNTQYF.

This sequence joins TRBV6-6 and TRBJ2-7; D is possibly TRBD1 (6 bases). Trimming pared 8 bases from V and 1 base from J, leaving 12 bases between. The germline CDR1 and CDR2 sequences are MNHNY and SVGAGI (reference sequence). The CDR3 sequence is 13 residues long. The CDR3 spells CASSDRQSYEQYF. Here the CDR3 DNA reads TGTGCCAGCTCGGACAGACAATCCTACGAGCAGTACTTC.

This clone was recorded a few times. The rearrangement joins TRBV2 to TRBJ1-3, with 9 bases aligning to TRBD1. Germline CDR1 SNHLY, CDR2 FYNNEI. Unmatched junction bases numbered 6, after V lost 6 bases and J lost 3 bases. The CDR3 totals 15 residues. CDR3 in DNA: TGTGCCAGCAGCCGGGACAGGGTAAATGGAAACACCATATATTTT. It is translated as CASSRDRVNGNTIYF. Supplemented by reference TRBV2 and TRBJ1-3, the full variable domain reads EPEVTQTPSHQVTQMGQEVILRCVPISNHLYFYWYRQILGQKVEFLVSFYNNEISEKSEIFDDQFSVERPDGSNFTLKIRSTKLEDSAMYFCASSRDRVNGNTIYFGEGSWLTVV.

The V and J genes are TRBV6-5 and TRBJ1-5; unclear D gene. The germline V gene has CDR1 MNHEY and CDR2 SVGAGI. The ends were cut back, 6 bases at V and 6 bases at J, with 15 bases in the middle. This CDR3 contains 14 residues. The CDR3 DNA sequence: TGTGCCAGCAGGCCTACTCGGGGAAGTCAGCCCCAGCATTTT. Translation gives CASRPTRGSQPQHF.

This chain links TRBV6-5 with TRBJ1-3; D unresolved. CDR3 size: 16 residues. CDR1 and CDR2 (germline): MNHEY, SVGAGI. Trimming pared 0 bases from V and 1 base from J, leaving 10 bases between. The CDR3 is CASSYSDPGSGNTIYF. The CDR3 DNA follows: TGTGCCAGCAGTTACTCGGATCCGGGGTCTGGAAACACCATATATTTT.

This chain connects TRBV5-1 to TRBJ2-1; 10 bases match TRBD2. The junction had 12 bases not matched to a gene; V was cut back by 3 bases and J by 9 bases. CDR3 length equals 16 residues. The germline gives CDR1 SGHRS, CDR2 YFSETQ. CDR3 bases: TGCGCCAGCAGCTCTGCCACTAGCGGGGATTTTGGTGAGCAGTTCTTC. It specifies CASSSATSGDFGEQFF.

In this sample, this clone turned up once. The chain is built from TRBV9 and TRBJ2-3, with 10 bases aligning to TRBD2. The V and J ends lost 0 bases and 3 bases, in that order; junction bases with no gene match: 1. Looked up from germline, CDR1 is SGDLS and CDR2 is YYNGEE. The length of the CDR3 is 15 residues. DNA for the CDR3: TGTGCCAGCAGCGTAGTAGCGGGGGGAACAGATACGCAGTATTTT. Protein product: CASSVVAGGTDTQYF. Filled out from reference TRBV9 and TRBJ2-3, the complete variable domain reads DSGVTQTPKHLITATGQRVTLRCSPRSGDLSVYWYQQSLDQGLQFLIQYYNGEERAKGNILERFSAQQFPDLHSELNLSSLELGDSALYFCASSVVAGGTDTQYFGPGTRLTVL.

The V gene is TRBV5-1, the J gene TRBJ1-2; maybe TRBD1 (6 bases). CDR1 is SGHRS and CDR2 is YFSETQ in the germline V gene. The ends were cut back, 9 bases at V and 4 bases at J, with 19 bases in the middle. The CDR3 loop spans 14 amino acids. DNA of the CDR3: TGCGCCACCGGACCTCTGGACAGTTTCTATGGCTACACCTTC. It specifies CATGPLDSFYGYTF.

This clone showed up just once. The chain joins TRBV6-6 to TRBJ2-2; 7 nucleotides agree with TRBD2. J gave up 5 bases and V 8 bases, and 14 bases lay outside the gene matches. CDR3 length: 16 residues. Germline CDR1 is MNHNY and CDR2 is SVGAGI (reference sequence). CDR3 sequence reads: CASCHGGNYETGELFF. The CDR3 bases are TGTGCCAGCTGCCACGGGGGGAACTACGAGACCGGGGAGCTGTTTTTT.

The chain has TRBV18 and TRBJ2-4, with D perhaps matching TRBD1 (5 bases). Germline V gives CDR1 KGHSH, CDR2 LQKENI. V lost 3 bases and J 6 bases, leaving 12 bases between the germline ends. The length of the CDR3 is 14 residues. Here the CDR3 DNA reads TGTGCCAGCTCACCCCTAGGGGCTGGAAACATTCAGTACTTC. Amino acid sequence: CASSPLGAGNIQYF.

This rearrangement joins TRBV9 to TRBJ1-2; maybe TRBD1 (5 bases). CDR1 and CDR2 (germline): SGDLS, YYNGEE. V was pared by 4 bases and J by 4 bases, with 17 bases between. The CDR3 is 15 residues long. CDR3 coding DNA: TGTGCCAGCAGCCGTACCGGGGGTGTACCCTATGGCTACACCTTC. Translating gives CASSRTGGVPYGYTF.

This clone was seen a single time. The chain combines TRBV25-1 with TRBJ2-7; 8 positions agree with TRBD1. Germline CDR1 reads MGHDK; CDR2 reads SYGVNS. V lost 8 bases and J lost 2; bases outside the gene matches: 5. This CDR3 region has 13 residues. CDR3 loop: CASLTGQAYEQYF. Written as DNA, the CDR3 is TGTGCCAGCTTAACGGGACAGGCCTACGAGCAGTACTTC.

Points on this clone: The junction and the germline gene differ at one end; a read error may be behind it. The chain uses TRBV4-1 and TRBJ2-1, with a tentative D call TRBD1 (5 bases). This CDR3 contains 12 residues. Per the germline V gene, CDR1 is MGHRA and CDR2 is YSYEKL. The CDR3 loop reads CASSQVQGSRIF. The CDR3 DNA reads TGCGCCAGCAGCCAAGTCCAGGGTTCTAGGATCTTC.

J is TRBJ2-1 and V is TRBV19; the match to TRBD2 covers 14 bases. The junction had 22 bases not matched to a gene; V was cut back by 6 bases and J by 9 bases. The CDR3 loop spans 20 amino acids. The germline gives CDR1 LNHDA, CDR2 SQIVND (reference sequence). For the CDR3, the DNA is TGTGCCAGTAGCAGTCCGGGACTAGCGGGGGCCCTGCGTCTTAGTGGTGAGCAGTTCTTC. Its translation: CASSSPGLAGALRLSGEQFF.

The chain joins TRBV6-1 to TRBJ1-5; D is undetermined. Germline CDR1 MNHNS, CDR2 SASEGT. V was clipped by 7 bases and J by 0 bases, with 7 bases between them. The CDR3 extends over 13 amino acids. The CDR3 nucleotides read TGTGCCAGCATTTATAATAGCAATCAGCCCCAGCATTTT. Its translation: CASIYNSNQPQHF.

This clone has just one count. The chain links TRBV7-8 to TRBJ2-7, with TRBD2 matching over 9 bases. The CDR3 contains 14 residues. Germline CDR1 SGHVS, CDR2 FQNEAQ. V was clipped by 6 bases and J by 3 bases; unmatched bases: 6. For the CDR3, the DNA is TGTGCCAGCAGACTCCGGACTAGCGACTACGAGCAGTACTTC. It is translated as CASRLRTSDYEQYF.

The chain combines TRBV19 with TRBJ1-1; TRBD1 agrees at 8 bases. With V trimmed by 6 bases and J by 3 bases, 6 bases remained unmatched. The CDR3 is 14 amino acids. Per germline, CDR1 LNHDA and CDR2 SQIVND (reference sequence). The CDR3 protein is CASRRTGRDTEAFF. CDR3 in DNA: TGTGCCAGTAGACGGACAGGGCGGGACACTGAAGCTTTCTTT.

The rearrangement joins TRBV2 to TRBJ1-1; no firm D call. Germline V CDR1 and CDR2: SNHLY, FYNNEI. V lost 6 bases and J lost 3, with 17 bases in between. This CDR3 is built from 15 residues. The CDR3 protein is CASSRRSSGDTEAFF. CDR3 nucleotide sequence: TGTGCCAGCAGCAGACGCTCTTCCGGGGACACTGAAGCTTTCTTT. Drawing the rest from reference TRBV2 and TRBJ1-1, the complete variable domain is EPEVTQTPSHQVTQMGQEVILRCVPISNHLYFYWYRQILGQKVEFLVSFYNNEISEKSEIFDDQFSVERPDGSNFTLKIRSTKLEDSAMYFCASSRRSSGDTEAFFGQGTRLTVV.

The V gene is TRBV7-3, the J gene TRBJ2-1; 11 bases agree with TRBD2. V lost 5 bases to trimming and J lost 7 bases; unmatched junction nucleotides: 7. Per germline, CDR1 SGHTA and CDR2 FQGTGA. The CDR3 runs to 15 residues. CDR3 coding DNA: TGTGCCAGCAGCGTTAGCGGGGGGGCGGGGAATGAGCAGTTCTTC. Translation: CASSVSGGAGNEQFF.

The V and J genes are TRBV7-6 and TRBJ2-1; 9 bases fit TRBD2. This CDR3 region has 15 residues. The germline gives CDR1 SGHVS, CDR2 FNYEAQ. Trimming took 0 bases from V and 7 from J; bases not matched to a gene: 4. This CDR3 is CASSLAAGGPNEQFF. In DNA, the CDR3 is TGTGCCAGCAGCTTAGCGGCGGGGGGGCCAAATGAGCAGTTCTTC.

CDR3 sequence: CASSLLNRGNTEAFF. The CDR3 DNA reads TGTGCCAGCAGCTTGTTGAACAGGGGGAACACTGAAGCTTTCTTT. The chain couples TRBV5-6 to TRBJ1-1; TRBD1 aligns across 7 bases. Unmatched junction bases numbered 4, after V lost 1 base and J lost 1 base. Germline assignment: CDR1 SGHDT and CDR2 YYEEEE. This CDR3 comprises 15 residues.

This chain uses TRBV19 with TRBJ2-3; 9 bases map to TRBD2. Per germline, CDR1 LNHDA and CDR2 SQIVND (reference sequence). J gave up 10 bases and V 5 bases, and 7 bases lay outside the gene matches. CDR3 size: 13 residues. CDR3 residues: CASSYRGGDPQYF. DNA for the CDR3: TGTGCCAGTAGTTATCGCGGGGGGGACCCGCAGTATTTT.

The gene calls are TRBV12-5 and TRBJ1-3; 11 bases are shared with TRBD1. The CDR3 runs 16 residues. Germline values: CDR1 LGHNT, CDR2 FRNRAP. Trimming at V came to 4 bases and at J to 3 bases, leaving 5 bases not matched to a gene. CDR3 region: CASGSTDRGLGNTIYF. As DNA, the CDR3 is TGTGCTAGTGGTTCCACGGACAGGGGGCTTGGAAACACCATATATTTT.

The chain couples TRBV6-6 to TRBJ1-3; possible D gene TRBD1, 5 bases. The germline V gene encodes CDR1 MNHNY and CDR2 SVGAGI (reference sequence). The CDR3 has 15 amino acids. Trimming pared 7 bases from V and 0 bases from J, leaving 13 bases between. CDR3 region: CASTSAGGSGNTIYF. As DNA, the CDR3 is TGTGCCAGCACCTCCGCCGGGGGCTCTGGAAACACCATATATTTT.

V is TRBV21-1 and J is TRBJ2-5; the D call TRBD2 from the table was never checked on the DNA. TRBV21-1 is an annotated pseudogene. The CDR3 is 15 residues long. CDR3 nucleotides: TGTGCCAGCAGCAAAGAAGGAGGAATGGTGGAGACCCAGTACTTC. Translated, it gives CASSKEGGMVETQYF.

The chain has TRBV7-9 and TRBJ1-2; D ambiguous. V lost 5 bases and J 4 bases, leaving 11 bases between the germline ends. The germline V gene encodes CDR1 SEHNR and CDR2 FQNEAQ (reference sequence). The CDR3 loop spans 13 amino acids. CDR3 DNA sequence: TGTGCCAGCAGCGGCTTCGAGGGCTATGGCTACACCTTC. This codes for CASSGFEGYGYTF.

In this sample, this clone turned up a few times. J is TRBJ1-6 and V is TRBV9; TRBD1 agrees at 7 bases. CDR3 length: 17 amino acids. The germline V gene has CDR1 SGDLS and CDR2 YYNGEE. J was trimmed by 5 bases and V by 0 bases; bases with no gene match: 8. CDR3 sequence reads: CASSVGKGAPDNSPLHF. CDR3 nucleotides: TGTGCCAGCAGCGTAGGGAAGGGGGCGCCGGATAATTCACCCCTCCACTTT. Supplemented by reference TRBV9 and TRBJ1-6, the full variable domain reads DSGVTQTPKHLITATGQRVTLRCSPRSGDLSVYWYQQSLDQGLQFLIQYYNGEERAKGNILERFSAQQFPDLHSELNLSSLELGDSALYFCASSVGKGAPDNSPLHFGNGTRLTVT.

The rearrangement uses TRBV2 and TRBJ2-3, with 8 bases that match TRBD2. Germline V gene sequence: CDR1 SNHLY, CDR2 FYNNEI. The CDR3 is 15 amino acids. After removal of 5 bases from V and 3 bases from J, the junction contained 7 bases not matched to a gene. The CDR3 nucleotides read TGTGCCAGCAGTACGGCGGGGGGCGGAACAGATACGCAGTATTTT. Translation gives CASSTAGGGTDTQYF.

This chain joins TRBV2 and TRBJ1-4; a possible D gene is TRBD1 (5 bases). The CDR3 length is 17 residues. Germline V gives CDR1 SNHLY, CDR2 FYNNEI. Trimming removed 0 bases at V and 0 bases at J, with 11 bases between. CDR3 coding DNA: TGTGCCAGCAGTGAAGCAAGGGGAGGGGCAACTAATGAAAAACTGTTTTTT. Its translation: CASSEARGGATNEKLFF.